This TCR beta chain derives from a study of cytomegalovirus exposure and HLA in healthy donors. Study overall: As released early, the data held 80 million to 90 million unique TCRs from HLA-typed donors. Overall study results and limits: It was shown in a later analysis that HLA-associated TCR beta chains were more clonally expanded than other, equally common chains. An apparent linkage of common viral pathogens to several of the most significant clusters emerged in a later analysis.

V lost 8 bases, J lost 2 bases, and 9 bases stayed unmatched. Germline CDR1 reads SEHNR; CDR2 reads FQNEAQ (reference sequence). CDR3 length equals 17 residues. This clone has a handful of counts. Its specificity is not known. Primers included in the PCR were 60 Vbeta and 13 Jbeta primers. In the authors' methods: The count from a later analysis was 79 million or so unique TCR beta chains, roughly 11 million of them shared. Using immunoSEQ multiplex PCR, the repertoire was profiled, and TCRdb retains in-frame clones only, with some absent. V, J and clone size reflect that table, while D and trimming were determined from the DNA. Of around 230,000 clones in the sample, approximately 84% were seen once.

The chain carries TRBV7-9 and TRBJ2-5, with 15 bases matching TRBD2. This TCR came from a girl between 2 and 10 years old in good health and CMV-seronegative. The sequencing sample was made of PBMCs. Here the CDR3 DNA reads TGTGCCAGCGAAGGGACTAGCGGGGGGCTATCGCAAGAGACCCAGTACTTC. Residues: CASEGTSGGLSQETQYF.